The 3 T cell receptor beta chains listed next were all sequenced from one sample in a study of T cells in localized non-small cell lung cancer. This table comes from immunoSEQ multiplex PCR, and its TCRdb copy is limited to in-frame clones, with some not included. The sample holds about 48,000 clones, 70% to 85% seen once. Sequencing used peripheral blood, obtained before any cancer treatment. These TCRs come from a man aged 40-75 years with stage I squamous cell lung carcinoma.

The CDR3 nucleotides read TGTGCCAGCTCACCGTTAAACAGGGACTATGGCTACACCTTC. It translates to CASSPLNRDYGYTF. The chain recombines TRBV18 with TRBJ1-2; D possibly corresponds to TRBD1 (6 bases). This CDR3 contains 14 residues. V lost 3 bases and J 3 bases, leaving 11 bases between the germline ends. Looked up from germline, CDR1 is KGHSH and CDR2 is LQKENI.

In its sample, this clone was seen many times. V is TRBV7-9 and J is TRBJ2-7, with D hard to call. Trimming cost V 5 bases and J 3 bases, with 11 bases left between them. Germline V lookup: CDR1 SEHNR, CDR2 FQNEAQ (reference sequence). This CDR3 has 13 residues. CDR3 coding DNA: TGTGCCAGCAGCCCGCCCGGAGACTACGAGCAGTACTTC. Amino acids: CASSPPGDYEQYF.

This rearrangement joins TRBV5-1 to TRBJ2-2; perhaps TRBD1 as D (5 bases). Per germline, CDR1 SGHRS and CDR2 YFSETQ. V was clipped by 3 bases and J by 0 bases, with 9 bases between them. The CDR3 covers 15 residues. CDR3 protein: CASSYRFANTGELFF. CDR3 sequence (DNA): TGCGCCAGCAGCTACAGGTTCGCGAACACCGGGGAGCTGTTTTTT.